Each of the 31 T cell receptor beta chains below was sequenced from the same sample in a study of blood T cell repertoires in COVID-19. TCRdb keeps only in-frame clones here, not all; method: immunoSEQ multiplex PCR. The table records around 130,000 clones, around 87% of them present only once. Sequencing was carried out using peripheral blood. The receptors derive from a human donor in a cohort sampled during active COVID-19.

This clone was picked up one time. The J gene is TRBJ2-7, the V gene TRBV28; TRBD1 matches 9 bases. The CDR3 length is 14 residues. CDR1 and CDR2 from the germline V gene are MDHEN and SYDVKM. The V gene end was trimmed by 8 bases and the J gene end by 6 bases; junction bases not matched to a gene: 11. CDR3 DNA sequence: TGTGCCAGCGGTTGGACAGGGGTTAGTTCCGAGCAGTACTTC. Translating gives CASGWTGVSSEQYF.

The gene calls are TRBV28 and TRBJ1-1, with D possibly matching TRBD1 (5 bases). The germline gives CDR1 MDHEN, CDR2 SYDVKM. This CDR3 is built from 17 residues. V lost 3 bases and J 3 bases, leaving 20 bases between the germline ends. The chain's CDR3 is CASSFWSEKGWDTEAFF. The CDR3 bases are TGTGCCAGCAGTTTCTGGTCTGAAAAGGGGTGGGACACTGAAGCTTTCTTT. Looking up the rest from reference TRBV28 and TRBJ1-1 gives the full variable domain: DVKVTQSSRYLVKRTGEKVFLECVQDMDHENMFWYRQDPGLGLRLIYFSYDVKMKEKGDIPEGYSVSREKKERFSLILESASTNQTSMYLCASSFWSEKGWDTEAFFGQGTRLTVV.

The rearrangement joins TRBV25-1 to TRBJ2-1; possibly TRBD1 for D (6 bases). The CDR3 length is 16 residues. Germline CDR1 MGHDK, CDR2 SYGVNS. V was pared by 4 bases and J by 7 bases, with 20 bases between. The CDR3 protein is CASSAFNDRNRNEQFF. The CDR3 DNA reads as TGTGCCAGCAGTGCCTTTAACGACAGGAACCGTAATGAGCAGTTCTTC.

The chain links TRBV30 to TRBJ2-7; 11 nucleotides align to TRBD2. The CDR3 loop spans 13 amino acids. J gave up 4 bases and V 5 bases, and 4 bases lay outside the gene matches. Per germline, CDR1 GTSNPN and CDR2 SVGIG (reference sequence). CDR3 DNA: TGTGCCTGGGGGACTAGCGGCATGTACGAGCAGTACTTC. It specifies CAWGTSGMYEQYF.

This sequence joins TRBV5-1 and TRBJ2-7, with 12 bases lining up with TRBD2. The CDR3 consists of 17 residues. Germline-derived CDR1 and CDR2 are SGHRS and YFSETQ. After removal of 3 bases from V and 4 bases from J, the junction contained 11 bases not matched to a gene. The CDR3 region has the DNA TGCGCCAGCAGCTCTCCCCCACGACTAGCGGGGGAGTACGAGCAGTACTTC. It is translated as CASSSPPRLAGEYEQYF.

The chain carries TRBV28 and TRBJ1-1, with D possibly matching TRBD1 (5 bases). Germline-derived CDR1 and CDR2 are MDHEN and SYDVKM. With 5 bases removed from V and 10 bases from J, the gap between germline ends came to 17 bases. CDR3 length equals 13 residues. This CDR3 reads CASSRTPTVSAFF. The CDR3 nucleotides are TGTGCCAGCAGTCGTACCCCGACAGTTTCAGCTTTCTTT.

This clone was counted a few times. V gene TRBV6-5 combines with J gene TRBJ1-1; D not certain. Germline assignment: CDR1 MNHEY and CDR2 SVGAGI. This CDR3 is built from 15 residues. The V and J ends lost 8 bases and 1 base respectively, with 17 bases between them. The chain's CDR3 is CASVGMRVKNTEAFF. The CDR3 coding sequence is TGTGCCAGCGTAGGTATGAGGGTTAAGAACACTGAAGCTTTCTTT.

This clone was detected only once. The chain has TRBV7-2 and TRBJ2-5; TRBD1 is a possible D gene (6 bases). Germline V gene lookup returns CDR1 SGHTA and CDR2 FQGNSA. The ends were cut back, 7 bases at V and 1 base at J, with 10 bases in the middle. This CDR3 contains 13 residues. Here the CDR3 reads CASNRRGQETQYF. As DNA, the CDR3 is TGTGCCAGCAACCGCAGGGGCCAAGAGACCCAGTACTTC.

This chain uses TRBV7-3 with TRBJ1-2; D is possibly TRBD1 (5 bases). The CDR3 sequence is 15 residues long. The ends were cut back, 5 bases at V and 2 bases at J, with 15 bases in the middle. Germline assignment: CDR1 SGHTA and CDR2 FQGTGA. As DNA, the CDR3 is TGTGCCAGCAGCCCCTCCGGGGCGGGAAACTATGGCTACACCTTC. It encodes CASSPSGAGNYGYTF.

The chain is built from TRBV28 and TRBJ1-2, with D possibly TRBD1 on 6 matching bases. Trimming stripped 1 base from V and 4 bases from J, with 13 bases between. The germline V gene has CDR1 MDHEN and CDR2 SYDVKM. The length of the CDR3 is 15 residues. This CDR3 is CASSLLGARGYGYTF. The CDR3 DNA is TGTGCCAGCAGTTTATTGGGGGCGCGAGGCTATGGCTACACCTTC.

The chain joins TRBV3-1 (or the pseudogene TRBV3-2) to TRBJ1-3, with 9 positions matching TRBD1. CDR1 LGHDT and CDR2 YNNKEL come from the germline V gene (reference sequence). Unmatched junction bases numbered 6, after V lost 5 bases and J lost 1 base. The CDR3 runs 16 residues. CDR3 bases: TGTGCCAGCAGCGCCACAGGGGGCTTTTCTGGAAACACCATATATTTT. Translated: CASSATGGFSGNTIYF.

V gene TRBV11-3 combines with J gene TRBJ2-1; 7 bases line up with TRBD1. This CDR3 has 12 amino acids. V was pared by 4 bases and J by 9 bases, with 3 bases of the junction left unmatched. CDR1 is SGHNT and CDR2 is YENEEA in the germline V gene. The CDR3 DNA sequence: TGTGCCAGCAGCTCGAACAGGGGTGAGCAGTTCTTC. Protein sequence: CASSSNRGEQFF.

CDR3 sequence: CASSRWGGTDTQYF. The CDR3, as DNA: TGCGCCAGCAGCCGGTGGGGGGGAACAGATACGCAGTATTTT. The chain combines TRBV4-1 with TRBJ2-3; 7 bases fit TRBD2. The V and J ends lost 4 bases and 3 bases, in that order; junction bases with no gene match: 4. CDR3 length equals 14 residues. Germline V gene sequence: CDR1 MGHRA, CDR2 YSYEKL.

The gene calls are TRBV4-1 and TRBJ2-1; 9 bases align to TRBD2. V shed 6 bases, J shed 15 bases, and the junction held 15 bases outside the gene matches. CDR3 length: 14 amino acids. Per the germline V gene, CDR1 is MGHRA and CDR2 is YSYEKL. The CDR3 DNA follows: TGCGCCAGCAGTCGCTCGACGGCGGGAGGGCCAGTGTTCTTC. Protein product: CASSRSTAGGPVFF.

This clone has only a few counts. The chain uses TRBV7-9 and TRBJ1-1; D perhaps matches TRBD1 (5 bases). The CDR3 totals 14 residues. CDR1 is SEHNR, CDR2 FQNEAQ, per germline (reference sequence). V lost 4 bases, J lost 4 bases, and 13 bases lay in between. The CDR3 spells CASSSKGVGTEAFF. The CDR3 DNA reads as TGTGCCAGCAGCTCGAAAGGGGTCGGCACTGAAGCTTTCTTT.

The V call is TRBV28, the J call TRBJ1-5; TRBD1 is a possible D gene (6 bases). V lost 4 bases, J lost 4 bases, and 14 bases lay in between. The germline V gene has CDR1 MDHEN and CDR2 SYDVKM. The CDR3 has 15 amino acids. The CDR3 bases are TGTGCCAGCAGTTCAACAGGGACGGGAAATCAGCCCCAGCATTTT. Protein sequence: CASSSTGTGNQPQHF.

This clone was picked up a small number of times. The chain is built from TRBV3-1 (or the pseudogene TRBV3-2) and TRBJ1-1, with 9 nucleotides matching TRBD1. The junction had 5 bases not matched to a gene; V was cut back by 5 bases and J by 1 base. This CDR3 region has 15 residues. Germline V gene sequence: CDR1 LGHDT, CDR2 YNNKEL (reference sequence). The CDR3 protein is CASSVQGAANTEAFF. DNA for the CDR3: TGTGCCAGCAGCGTACAGGGGGCTGCGAACACTGAAGCTTTCTTT.

This rearrangement joins TRBV6-6 to TRBJ2-6; D possibly corresponds to TRBD1 (6 bases). With 4 bases removed from V and 4 bases from J, the gap between germline ends came to 14 bases. The CDR3 has 16 amino acids. Germline-derived CDR1 and CDR2 are MNHNY and SVGAGI (reference sequence). Written as DNA, the CDR3 is TGTGCCAGCAGTTCTTCCTCAGGGGCCGGGGCCAACGTCCTGACTTTC. Translation gives CASSSSSGAGANVLTF.

The chain couples TRBV6-5 to TRBJ2-2; possible D gene TRBD1, 6 bases. The CDR3 has 13 amino acids. Looked up from germline, CDR1 is MNHEY and CDR2 is SVGAGI. V gave up 5 bases and J gave up 7 bases, with 11 bases separating them. The CDR3 loop is CASSTGPGGELFF. The CDR3 DNA follows: TGTGCCAGCAGTACAGGGCCAGGCGGGGAGCTGTTTTTT.

The chain combines TRBV6-1 with TRBJ1-2; possibly TRBD1 for D (5 bases). Per germline, CDR1 MNHNS and CDR2 SASEGT. This CDR3 is 15 amino acids long. Trimming left V 0 bases short and J 4 bases short, with 12 bases between. DNA for the CDR3: TGTGCCAGCAGTGAAGCTGGAGGGGTGGCCTATGGCTACACCTTC. This codes for CASSEAGGVAYGYTF.

The chain employs TRBV7-8 and TRBJ1-1, with D possibly matching TRBD1 (5 bases). The CDR3 sequence is 17 residues long. V lost 1 base to trimming and J lost 0 bases, with 15 bases between them. Germline loops: CDR1 SGHVS, CDR2 FQNEAQ. CDR3 sequence: CASSLVAGQFMNTEAFF. The DNA for the CDR3 is TGTGCCAGCAGCTTAGTGGCAGGGCAGTTCATGAACACTGAAGCTTTCTTT.

The chain links TRBV3-1 (or the pseudogene TRBV3-2) to TRBJ2-5, with TRBD2 matching 10 bases. V lost 4 bases, J lost 6 bases, and 8 bases stayed unmatched. The CDR3 has 15 amino acids. Germline V gene data show CDR1 as LGHDT and CDR2 as YNNKEL (reference sequence). DNA of the CDR3: TGTGCCAGCAGCCCCCTAGCGGGGGTGGTACAGACCCAGTACTTC. Encoded protein: CASSPLAGVVQTQYF.

This clone was recorded a few times. This chain uses TRBV6-5 with TRBJ2-4, with D unresolved. The CDR3 runs to 13 residues. CDR1 and CDR2 (germline): MNHEY, SVGAGI. Trimming took off 7 bases at V and 7 bases at J, with 14 bases between the two ends. The CDR3 loop reads CASKLSLPNIQYF. The DNA for the CDR3 is TGTGCCAGCAAGCTTAGCCTCCCCAACATTCAGTACTTC.

The chain has TRBV1 and TRBJ2-4; the table's D call, TRBD1, was not checked against the DNA. TRBV1 is tagged as a pseudogene. The CDR3 runs to 17 residues. CDR3 residues: CTSSPWESRGPNNIQYF. CDR3 coding DNA: TGCACCAGCAGCCCCTGGGAAAGCAGGGGGCCTAATAACATTCAGTACTTC.

The chain is built from TRBV5-4 and TRBJ2-3, with 9 positions matching TRBD2. Germline V gene lookup returns CDR1 SGHNT and CDR2 YYREEE (reference sequence). Trimming took 1 base from V and 2 from J; bases not matched to a gene: 5. The CDR3 is made up of 16 amino acids. This CDR3 is CASSLLLAGNTDTQYF. The CDR3 nucleotides read TGTGCCAGCAGCTTGCTCCTAGCGGGGAACACAGATACGCAGTATTTT.

The chain employs TRBV7-3 and TRBJ2-1; 8 positions match TRBD2. This CDR3 has 16 amino acids. Germline CDR1 reads SGHTA; CDR2 reads FQGTGA. V lost 7 bases, J lost 3 bases, and 11 bases stayed unmatched. DNA for the CDR3: TGTGCCAGCATCCTCCCATGCGGGAGGTGCTACAATGAGCAGTTCTTC. It encodes CASILPCGRCYNEQFF. The full variable domain, rest sourced from reference TRBV7-3 and TRBJ2-1, is GAGVSQTPSNKVTEKGKYVELRCDPISGHTALYWYRQSLGQGPEFLIYFQGTGAADDSGLPNDRFFAVRPEGSVSTLKIQRTERGDSAVYLCASILPCGRCYNEQFFGPGTRLTVL.

The chain is built from TRBV7-2 and TRBJ1-2; TRBD1 agrees at 8 bases. Looked up from germline, CDR1 is SGHTA and CDR2 is FQGNSA. Trimming took 10 bases from V and 4 from J; bases not matched to a gene: 17. The CDR3 covers 16 residues. In nucleotides, the CDR3 is TGTGCCACCTCCCTTGGGACAGGAATCTTGAGCTATGGCTACACCTTC. Encoded protein: CATSLGTGILSYGYTF.

The chain recombines TRBV5-4 with TRBJ2-1; 9 nucleotides align to TRBD1. Trimming took 3 bases from V and 6 from J; bases not matched to a gene: 10. Germline lookup yields CDR1 SGHNT and CDR2 YYREEE (reference sequence). This CDR3 region has 16 residues. For the CDR3, the DNA is TGTGCCAGCAGCTCGATAGGGACAGGGTCAGGCAATGAGCAGTTCTTC. Its protein product is CASSSIGTGSGNEQFF.

This sequence joins TRBV19 and TRBJ2-3; possible D gene TRBD2, 6 bases. CDR1 and CDR2 (germline): LNHDA, SQIVND (reference sequence). The V and J ends lost 4 bases and 8 bases respectively, with 7 bases between them. The CDR3 contains 11 residues. CDR3 bases: TGTGCCAGTAGTACGGGAGCTACGCAGTATTTT. Amino acids: CASSTGATQYF.

This chain links TRBV7-9 with TRBJ2-3, with a weak D call TRBD1 (6 bases). V lost 5 bases, J lost 6 bases, and 15 bases lay in between. This CDR3 has 14 residues. From germline, CDR1 is SEHNR and CDR2 FQNEAQ (reference sequence). The CDR3 nucleotides are TGTGCCAGCAGCCAAGGACAGAGCCACGATACGCAGTATTTT. Translation: CASSQGQSHDTQYF. Filled out from reference TRBV7-9 and TRBJ2-3, the complete variable domain reads DTGVSQNPRHKITKRGQNVTFRCDPISEHNRLYWYRQTLGQGPEFLTYFQNEAQLEKSRLLSDRFSAERPKGSFSTLEIQRTEQGDSAMYLCASSQGQSHDTQYFGPGTRLTVL.

The V and J genes are TRBV4-1 and TRBJ1-1; TRBD1 agrees at 8 bases. V trimming: 1 base; J trimming: 6 bases; junction bases outside the gene matches: 4. Germline lookup yields CDR1 MGHRA and CDR2 YSYEKL. This CDR3 region has 14 residues. In nucleotides, the CDR3 is TGCGCCAGCAGCCAAGCGACAGGGGCCCCTGAAGCTTTCTTT. This codes for CASSQATGAPEAFF.